The 22 T cell receptor beta chains listed next were all sequenced from one sample in a study of blood T cells in healthy people across ages. A second PCR, run for roughly 6 to 11 cycles, used a sample-barcoded 5' primer plus a J-beta primer mix. TCRdb reprocessed the 5' RACE reads with MiXCR, giving one entry per CDR3 protein. The table lists about 970,000 distinct CDR3 sequences, just over 50% of them singletons, with around a fifth in the top ten. Sequenced input: blood. These receptors were taken from a woman aged 55-70 years in good health.

The chain has TRBV27 and TRBJ2-5; a weak D match, TRBD2 (6 bases). The J call may be in error: the DNA end matches TRBJ2-7 better. CDR1 and CDR2 from the germline V gene are MNHEY and SMNVEV (reference sequence). This CDR3 spans 15 amino acids. CDR3: CASNSRGGETYEQYF. The CDR3 DNA is TGTGCCAGCAACTCCAGAGGAGGGGAGACCTACGAGCAGTACTTC.

The V call is TRBV5-1, the J call TRBJ2-7; D is unclear. With 4 bases removed from V and 10 bases from J, the gap between germline ends came to 12 bases. The germline V gene encodes CDR1 SGHRS and CDR2 YFSETQ. This CDR3 region has 11 residues. The CDR3 sequence is CASSLQEAQYF. The CDR3 nucleotides are TGCGCCAGCAGCCTACAAGAGGCCCAGTACTTC.

Notes on this clonotype: The CDR3 does not close with the conserved phenylalanine or tryptophan, likely indicating a read error. This sequence joins TRBV9 and TRBJ2-1; possible D gene TRBD1, 6 bases. The CDR3 runs to 14 residues. Trimming cost V 4 bases and J 3 bases, with 11 bases left between them. The V gene's germline CDR1 is SGDLS and CDR2 YYNGEE. CDR3: CASSKRQVYNEQFL. The CDR3 DNA reads as TGTGCCAGCAGCAAGCGACAGGTCTACAATGAGCAGTTCCTC.

This clonotype was recorded a few times. The rearrangement joins TRBV6-5 to TRBJ2-4, with 10 bases fitting TRBD1. J lost 12 bases, V lost 0 bases, and 5 bases had no gene match. Germline V gene sequence: CDR1 MNHEY, CDR2 SVGAGI. This CDR3 is 14 amino acids long. Here the CDR3 reads CASSYSGTGANQYF. Written as DNA, the CDR3 is TGTGCCAGCAGTTACTCCGGGACAGGGGCAAATCAGTACTTC.

This rearrangement joins TRBV6-1 to TRBJ1-2, with 7 bases that match TRBD1. This CDR3 has 17 amino acids. CDR1 MNHNS and CDR2 SASEGT come from the germline V gene. Trimming cost V 4 bases and J 4 bases; bases outside gene matches: 15. The CDR3 DNA sequence: TGTGCCAGCAGTGCAGGTCGACAGGGCCGGAGCCCCTATGGCTACACCTTC. This codes for CASSAGRQGRSPYGYTF.

The chain joins TRBV6-6 to TRBJ1-2, with 8 bases matching TRBD1. After removal of 6 bases from V and 7 bases from J, the junction contained 10 bases not matched to a gene. Germline V gives CDR1 MNHNY, CDR2 SVGAGI (reference sequence). The CDR3 covers 14 residues. CDR3 in amino acids: CASSPLGQGLGYTF. The CDR3, as DNA: TGTGCCAGCAGCCCCCTAGGACAGGGCCTTGGCTACACCTTC.

The rearrangement joins TRBV7-2 to TRBJ1-4; D call uncertain. From germline, CDR1 is SGHTA and CDR2 FQGNSA. CDR3 size: 16 residues. The V gene lost 3 bases and the J gene lost 3 bases, with 14 bases spanning the gap. The CDR3 protein is CASSFGQGQPNEKLFF. CDR3 bases: TGTGCCAGCAGCTTCGGTCAAGGGCAGCCTAATGAAAAACTGTTTTTT.

This clonotype was counted a single time. An end of the junction does not agree with germline; a read error may underlie this. The chain is built from TRBV2 and TRBJ1-2, with D maybe TRBD1 (6 bases). Per germline, CDR1 SNHLY and CDR2 FYNNEI. There are 12 residues in the CDR3. Here the CDR3 reads CASKGGGYGCTF. The CDR3 nucleotides read TGTGCCAGCAAAGGGGGAGGATATGGCTGCACCTTC.

This clonotype was observed a handful of times. This chain links TRBV6-2 or TRBV6-3 with TRBJ2-7; D is unresolved. The germline gives CDR1 MNHEY, CDR2 SVGEGT. This CDR3 region has 11 residues. Trimming stripped 8 bases from V and 9 bases from J, with 14 bases between. DNA for the CDR3: TGTGCCAGCCTAGGTGGGTCCGGGCAGTACTTC. As protein: CASLGGSGQYF.

The CDR3 DNA sequence: TGCAGTGCCGTGACCGGGACAGGGGGAAAGGAGACCCAGTACTTC. It is translated as CSAVTGTGGKETQYF. The chain couples TRBV20-1 to TRBJ2-5; 11 bases map to TRBD1. The V segment lost 6 bases and the J segment 5 bases; nucleotides outside the gene matches: 11. The CDR3 extends over 15 amino acids. CDR1 and CDR2 (germline): DFQATT, SNEGSKA (reference sequence).

The gene calls are TRBV12-3 or TRBV12-4 and TRBJ2-7; 8 bases fit TRBD1. V shed 6 bases, J shed 3 bases, and the junction held 10 bases outside the gene matches. The CDR3 length is 15 residues. The CDR3 spells CASSPGQGAVYEQYF. The CDR3 DNA reads as TGTGCCAGCAGCCCGGGGCAGGGGGCTGTCTACGAGCAGTACTTC.

For this clonotype: A single base separates this from a much larger clone, so it may be a read error. The chain is built from TRBV10-3 and TRBJ2-7; tentative D call: TRBD2 (5 bases). Germline-derived CDR1 and CDR2 are ENHRY and SYGVKD. This CDR3 spans 8 amino acids. The CDR3 region is CERGEQYF. DNA for the CDR3: TGTGAGAGAGGGGAGCAGTACTTC.

This clonotype was counted a single time. The V and J genes are TRBV11-1 and TRBJ1-2, with 10 bases matching TRBD1. V was clipped by 4 bases and J by 6 bases; unmatched bases: 8. The CDR3 covers 15 residues. Germline-derived CDR1 and CDR2 are SGHAT and FQDESV (reference sequence). In DNA form, the CDR3 reads TGTGCCAGCAGCTCCCGGGACAGGGGACACGATGGCTACACCTTC. Amino acid sequence: CASSSRDRGHDGYTF. Full variable domain (outside the CDR3, taken from reference TRBV11-1 and TRBJ1-2): EAEVAQSPRYKITEKSQAVAFWCDPISGHATLYWYRQILGQGPELLVQFQDESVVDDSQLPKDRFSAERLKGVDSTLKIQPAELGDSAMYLCASSSRDRGHDGYTFGSGTRLTVV.

This clonotype was counted once. This sequence joins TRBV7-2 and TRBJ1-1, with D possibly TRBD1 on 5 matching bases. Germline V gives CDR1 SGHTA, CDR2 FQGNSA. Trimming stripped 3 bases from V and 8 bases from J, with 7 bases between. The CDR3 is 11 amino acids. CDR3 nucleotide sequence: TGTGCCAGCAGCTTGCACAGGGAAGCTTTCTTT. As protein: CASSLHREAFF. Using reference TRBV7-2 and TRBJ1-1 for the parts outside the CDR3, the full variable domain is GAGVSQSPSNKVTEKGKDVELRCDPISGHTALYWYRQSLGQGLEFLIYFQGNSAPDKSGLPSDRFSAERTGGSVSTLTIQRTQQEDSAVYLCASSLHREAFFGQGTRLTVV.

The chain recombines TRBV12-3 or TRBV12-4 with TRBJ1-2, with TRBD1 matching over 8 bases. The CDR3 covers 15 residues. The J segment lost 6 bases and the V segment lost 5 bases, leaving 11 bases of the junction unmatched. This CDR3 reads CASSPLSRGLHGYTF. The CDR3 nucleotides are TGTGCCAGCAGTCCCTTGAGCAGGGGGCTTCATGGCTACACCTTC.

The chain links TRBV12-3 or TRBV12-4 to TRBJ2-3; a weak D match, TRBD2 (5 bases). CDR3 length equals 16 residues. The V end lost 5 bases, the J end lost 3 bases, and 18 bases lay between the germline ends. Here the CDR3 DNA reads TGTGCCAGCAGTCCCGCAGAGGGTTGGGAGACAGATACGCAGTATTTT. It translates to CASSPAEGWETDTQYF.

The V and J genes are TRBV2 and TRBJ2-3; 10 bases agree with TRBD2. Germline-derived CDR1 and CDR2 are SNHLY and FYNNEI. V shed 6 bases and J 7 bases; nucleotides not matched to a gene: 10. The CDR3 is 15 residues long. CDR3 sequence: CASSDTGTSDNTQYF. As DNA, the CDR3 is TGTGCCAGCAGCGATACCGGGACTAGCGACAATACGCAGTATTTT.

The table lists this clonotype with a few counts. This chain joins TRBV4-3 and TRBJ1-2; 10 bases match TRBD1. V shed 2 bases and J 4 bases; nucleotides not matched to a gene: 7. The CDR3 consists of 16 residues. Germline values: CDR1 LGHNA, CDR2 YSLEER. CDR3 DNA sequence: TGCGCCAGCAGCCAATTAACGGGACAGGGGACCTATGGCTACACCTTC. Encoded protein: CASSQLTGQGTYGYTF.

This clonotype showed up just a few times. This chain connects TRBV20-1 to TRBJ1-1; 7 positions match TRBD1. With 1 base clipped from V and 6 bases from J, the junction kept 8 bases outside the gene matches. This CDR3 is 14 amino acids long. CDR1 and CDR2 (germline): DFQATT, SNEGSKA (reference sequence). CDR3 bases: TGCAGTGCTAGAGCCCGGGACAGATTCGCTGAAGCTTTCTTT. It encodes CSARARDRFAEAFF.

This clonotype occurred many times. The junction shows a germline mismatch at one end, possibly a read error. The rearrangement links TRBV5-1 to TRBJ2-7; D perhaps matches TRBD1 (6 bases). CDR1 SGHRS and CDR2 YFSETQ come from the germline V gene. The CDR3 has 13 amino acids. CDR3 region: CASSLEQGYEQYF. The CDR3 DNA sequence: TGTGCCAGCAGCTTAGAACAGGGCTACGAGCAGTACTTC.

This clonotype was seen a handful of times. CDR3 nucleotide sequence: TGCAGTGCTAGAGCCCCGACTGGCGGGTTCGAGACCCAGTACTTC. This encodes CSARAPTGGFETQYF. The chain has TRBV20-1 and TRBJ2-5; TRBD2 is a possible D gene (5 bases). Germline loops: CDR1 DFQATT, CDR2 SNEGSKA (reference sequence). CDR3 size: 15 residues. Trimming took off 1 base at V and 5 bases at J, with 17 bases between the two ends.

The sample holds a few counts of this clonotype. The V call is TRBV29-1, the J call TRBJ2-7, with D maybe TRBD1 (6 bases). This CDR3 is 14 amino acids long. Germline V gene data show CDR1 as SQVTM and CDR2 as ANQGSEA. Trimming removed 5 bases from V and 0 bases from J, with 14 bases in between. Written as DNA, the CDR3 is TGCAGCGTTTCGGGCCGGGACAACTCCTACGAGCAGTACTTC. Translating gives CSVSGRDNSYEQYF.